The 32 T cell receptor beta chains below come from one sample, sequenced in a study of identical twins. One entry per CDR3 protein, called by TCRdb with MiXCR from the 5' RACE reads. The repertoire consists of 1.5 million to 2 million distinct CDR3 sequences, with less than 35% occurring once and the leading ten covering around 0.25%. The sample comprised cord blood. Every receptor here comes from a newborn girl in good health.

As regards this clonotype: A clone one base away is much larger, so this may be a read error. J is TRBJ1-2 and V is TRBV29-1; D is ambiguous. Trimming pared 2 bases from V and 5 bases from J, leaving 12 bases between. CDR3 length equals 13 residues. Germline CDR1 is SQVTM and CDR2 is ANQGSEA. The CDR3 protein is CSVEPSYAYGYTF. CDR3 DNA: TGCAGCGTTGAACCGAGCTACGCGTATGGCTACACCTTC.

This clonotype was observed a single time. The chain is built from TRBV13 and TRBJ2-1; perhaps TRBD2 as D (5 bases). The DNA end favors TRBJ2-7, so the J call may be wrong. Germline-derived CDR1 and CDR2 are PRHDT and FYEKMQ (reference sequence). This CDR3 has 18 amino acids. CDR3 DNA: TGTGCCAGCAGCTTAGTGCTAGCCGAATCGAGCTCCTACAATGAGCAGTACTTC. It yields the protein CASSLVLAESSSYNEQYF.

This clonotype occurred a few times. The genes are TRBV7-9 and TRBJ2-5, with a weak D call TRBD2 (5 bases). Germline CDR1 is SEHNR and CDR2 is FQNEAQ (reference sequence). V was shortened by 6 bases and J by 5 bases, with 10 bases between the two germline ends. CDR3 size: 12 residues. Written as DNA, the CDR3 is TGTGCCAGCAGGATCGGGGTTGAGACCCAGTACTTC. This gives the protein CASRIGVETQYF. Full variable domain (rest looked up from reference TRBV7-9 and TRBJ2-5): DTGVSQNPRHKITKRGQNVTFRCDPISEHNRLYWYRQTLGQGPEFLTYFQNEAQLEKSRLLSDRFSAERPKGSFSTLEIQRTEQGDSAMYLCASRIGVETQYFGPGTRLLVL.

The chain links TRBV24-1 to TRBJ1-1; TRBD1 is a possible D gene (6 bases). V shed 8 bases and J shed 2 bases, with 11 bases lying between them. Germline assignment: CDR1 KGHDR and CDR2 SFDVKD. The CDR3 covers 13 residues. DNA of the CDR3: TGTGCCACCATATCCAGGGGTAACACTGAAGCTTTCTTT. Its protein is CATISRGNTEAFF.

This clonotype was recorded at least ten times. The rearrangement links TRBV29-1 to TRBJ2-7; D is uncertain. Trimming removed 3 bases at V and 4 bases at J, with 10 bases between. Germline CDR1 and CDR2: SQVTM and ANQGSEA. CDR3 length: 12 amino acids. The chain's CDR3 is CSVDLGSYEQYF. CDR3 DNA sequence: TGCAGCGTTGACCTAGGGTCTTACGAGCAGTACTTC.

Only a few counts were recorded for this clonotype. The rearrangement joins TRBV24-1 to TRBJ2-7; maybe TRBD1 (5 bases). The CDR3 is made up of 17 amino acids. Germline values: CDR1 KGHDR, CDR2 SFDVKD. Trimming cost V 0 bases and J 0 bases, with 14 bases left between them. The CDR3 loop is CATSDLRNRPNSYEQYF. The CDR3 nucleotides are TGTGCCACCAGTGATTTGAGGAACAGGCCGAACTCCTACGAGCAGTACTTC.

A few counts support this clonotype. This chain links TRBV3-1 with TRBJ2-1; a possible D gene is TRBD2 (6 bases). The J call is uncertain, as TRBJ2-7 better fits the DNA end. CDR3 size: 15 residues. Germline V lookup: CDR1 LGHDT, CDR2 YNNKEL (reference sequence). The CDR3, as DNA: TGTGCCAGCAGCCAAGATACTAGCAGATACAATGAGCAGTACTTC. It yields the protein CASSQDTSRYNEQYF.

This chain joins TRBV20-1 and TRBJ1-2; D is uncertain. CDR1 DFQATT and CDR2 SNEGSKA come from the germline V gene (reference sequence). Trimming pared 0 bases from V and 8 bases from J, leaving 13 bases between. CDR3 length: 13 amino acids. CDR3 bases: TGCAGTGCTAGAGATGGCGAGGTGGGGGGCTACACCTTC. Encoded protein: CSARDGEVGGYTF.

The chain links TRBV7-2 to TRBJ2-7; the match to TRBD2 covers 8 bases. The J call is doubtful: the DNA matches TRBJ2-4 better. CDR3 length: 16 amino acids. Germline lookup yields CDR1 SGHTA and CDR2 FQGNSA. As DNA, the CDR3 is TGTGCCAGCAGCTTCAGCGGGGGCCTGCTCAAAAACATTCAGTACTTC. Residues: CASSFSGGLLKNIQYF.

The rearrangement links TRBV2 to TRBJ2-7; 13 bases align to TRBD2. Germline CDR1 SNHLY, CDR2 FYNNEI. V lost 11 bases and J lost 12; bases outside the gene matches: 10. This CDR3 region has 12 residues. The CDR3 reads CAGLAGANDPYF. In DNA, the CDR3 is TGTGCCGGACTAGCGGGGGCCAATGACCCGTACTTC.

The chain is built from TRBV20-1 and TRBJ2-1, with 7 bases matching TRBD2. V lost 0 bases and J lost 1; bases outside the gene matches: 6. In germline, CDR1 is DFQATT, CDR2 SNEGSKA (reference sequence). CDR3 size: 16 residues. The CDR3 nucleotides read TGCAGTGCTAGAGATCCCCCGCGGGAGTCCTACAATGAGCAGTTCTTC. It translates to CSARDPPRESYNEQFF.

This rearrangement joins TRBV3-1 to TRBJ1-1; 9 nucleotides line up with TRBD1. The CDR3 is 16 amino acids. The J segment lost 0 bases and the V segment lost 3 bases, leaving 5 bases of the junction unmatched. The germline V gene encodes CDR1 LGHDT and CDR2 YNNKEL (reference sequence). CDR3 nucleotides: TGTGCCAGCAGCCAGGGACAGGGAAGGGTGAACACTGAAGCTTTCTTT. This gives the protein CASSQGQGRVNTEAFF.

In this sample, this clonotype turned up a few times. The genes are TRBV5-1 and TRBJ2-4; 8 bases agree with TRBD2. CDR3 length: 16 residues. V shed 2 bases and J 3 bases; nucleotides not matched to a gene: 7. Per germline, CDR1 SGHRS and CDR2 YFSETQ. The CDR3 sequence is CASSLQRGSVKNIQYF. In nucleotides, the CDR3 is TGCGCCAGCAGCTTACAGCGGGGGTCTGTCAAAAACATTCAGTACTTC. Looking up the rest from reference TRBV5-1 and TRBJ2-4 gives the full variable domain: KAGVTQTPRYLIKTRGQQVTLSCSPISGHRSVSWYQQTPGQGLQFLFEYFSETQRNKGNFPGRFSGRQFSNSRSEMNVSTLELGDSALYLCASSLQRGSVKNIQYFGAGTRLSVL.

The chain uses TRBV12-5 and TRBJ2-2; TRBD2 agrees at 11 bases. The trim removed 5 bases at V and 4 bases at J, leaving 9 bases unmatched. The CDR3 totals 17 residues. Germline values: CDR1 LGHNT, CDR2 FRNRAP. The CDR3 sequence: CASGPWGLADTTGELFF. The CDR3 DNA sequence: TGTGCTAGTGGTCCCTGGGGACTAGCGGATACCACCGGGGAGCTGTTTTTT.

This clonotype was counted only a few times. Since a much larger clone is just one base distant, this may be a read error. The rearrangement joins TRBV7-9 to TRBJ1-5; D ambiguous. V was clipped by 1 base and J by 6 bases, with 4 bases between them. The CDR3 is 12 residues long. Germline-derived CDR1 and CDR2 are SEHNR and FQNEAQ (reference sequence). CDR3 residues: CASSLESQPQHF. The CDR3 DNA follows: TGTGCCAGCAGCTTAGAGAGTCAGCCCCAGCATTTT.

The chain carries TRBV7-2 and TRBJ2-7; 8 bases line up with TRBD2. This CDR3 region has 17 residues. Per germline, CDR1 SGHTA and CDR2 FQGNSA. Trimming at V came to 5 bases and at J to 1 base, leaving 13 bases not matched to a gene. The CDR3 here is CASSRWGGRLASYEQYF. The CDR3 coding sequence is TGTGCCAGCAGCAGGTGGGGTGGAAGACTAGCGTCCTACGAGCAGTACTTC.

The chain joins TRBV12-3 or TRBV12-4 to TRBJ2-5, with D maybe TRBD2 (6 bases). The CDR3 has 16 amino acids. The V gene lost 1 base and the J gene lost 11 bases, with 23 bases spanning the gap. CDR3 coding DNA: TGTGCCAGCAGTTTAGTGGGGGGAGGAGGTGGCAATGAGCAGTACTTC. The encoded protein is CASSLVGGGGGNEQYF.

In its sample, this clonotype was seen once. The chain links TRBV3-1 to TRBJ1-1; possibly TRBD1 for D (6 bases). The CDR3 runs 14 residues. V lost 4 bases and J 13 bases, leaving 22 bases between the germline ends. Germline V CDR1 and CDR2: LGHDT, YNNKEL (reference sequence). CDR3 protein: CASSRDPSARGGFF. Written as DNA, the CDR3 is TGTGCCAGCAGCCGAGATCCCAGCGCCAGGGGCGGTTTCTTT. Full variable domain (rest looked up from reference TRBV3-1 and TRBJ1-1): DTAVSQTPKYLVTQMGNDKSIKCEQNLGHDTMYWYKQDSKKFLKIMFSYNNKELIINETVPNRFSPKSPDKAHLNLHINSLELGDSAVYFCASSRDPSARGGFFGQGTRLTVV.

Only a few counts were recorded for this clonotype. This rearrangement joins TRBV2 to TRBJ2-3; D is unresolved. CDR3 length: 15 amino acids. Germline V gene sequence: CDR1 SNHLY, CDR2 FYNNEI. V shed 6 bases and J shed 2 bases, with 15 bases lying between them. The CDR3 spells CASSAPVTATDTQYF. The CDR3 bases are TGTGCCAGCAGCGCCCCCGTAACAGCCACAGATACGCAGTATTTT.

Worth noting for this clonotype: A much larger clone differs by one base, so this may be a read error. The V gene is TRBV28, the J gene TRBJ2-1; 13 bases are shared with TRBD2. CDR3 length: 15 amino acids. Germline values: CDR1 MDHEN, CDR2 SYDVKM. The CDR3 bases are TGTGCCAACAGTTTGGGACTAGCGGGAAACACTGAGCAGTTCTTC. It encodes CANSLGLAGNTEQFF.

This chain joins TRBV28 and TRBJ1-4, with TRBD1 identical over 7 bases. Germline V CDR1 and CDR2: MDHEN, SYDVKM. V lost 0 bases and J lost 8; bases outside the gene matches: 0. The CDR3 loop spans 13 amino acids. CDR3 protein: CASSLWTGEKLFF. The CDR3 region has the DNA TGTGCCAGCAGTTTATGGACAGGGGAAAAACTGTTTTTT.

The chain links TRBV20-1 to TRBJ2-3; 11 bases match TRBD2. This CDR3 contains 14 residues. Trimming removed 5 bases from V and 3 bases from J; junction bases left unmatched: 4. Per the germline V gene, CDR1 is DFQATT and CDR2 is SNEGSKA (reference sequence). This chain's CDR3 is CSAGSGGGTDTQYF. The CDR3, as DNA: TGCAGTGCTGGTAGCGGGGGGGGGACAGATACGCAGTATTTT.

Ten or more counts support this clonotype. DNA for the CDR3: TGCAGTGCTAGACACTCTGGGGCCAACGTCCTGACTTTC. It yields the protein CSARHSGANVLTF. The chain couples TRBV20-1 to TRBJ2-6; D remains unclear. Germline CDR1 reads DFQATT; CDR2 reads SNEGSKA (reference sequence). V was trimmed by 2 bases and J by 0 bases, leaving 2 bases between them. The CDR3 has 13 residues.

The chain uses TRBV2 and TRBJ2-2, with D unclear. With 8 bases removed from V and 7 bases from J, the gap between germline ends came to 14 bases. This CDR3 is 13 amino acids long. Germline V gene lookup returns CDR1 SNHLY and CDR2 FYNNEI. The CDR3 coding sequence is TGTGCCAGCCTCGGCTCACATATCGGGGAGCTGTTTTTT. Its translation is CASLGSHIGELFF.

This sequence joins TRBV12-3 or TRBV12-4 and TRBJ1-6; 8 nucleotides match TRBD1. The ends lost 8 bases at V and 5 bases at J; junction bases unmatched: 11. The CDR3 covers 16 residues. The CDR3 region has the DNA TGTGCCAGCGCCTTTCGTCGACAGGGGCATAATTCACCCCTCCACTTT. Its protein product is CASAFRRQGHNSPLHF.

This chain connects TRBV2 to TRBJ2-7, with 9 bases fitting TRBD2. Trimming at V came to 7 bases and at J to 0 bases, leaving 13 bases not matched to a gene. The germline gives CDR1 SNHLY, CDR2 FYNNEI. The CDR3 is 17 residues long. The DNA of the CDR3 is TGTGCCAGCACTAGACGGCCGACTAGCGGTTCCTCCTACGAGCAGTACTTC. Its translation: CASTRRPTSGSSYEQYF.

The V gene is TRBV20-1, the J gene TRBJ1-4; TRBD1 matches 8 bases. The CDR3 covers 16 residues. V lost 1 base to trimming and J lost 2 bases; unmatched junction nucleotides: 6. Germline V gene data show CDR1 as DFQATT and CDR2 as SNEGSKA (reference sequence). Here the CDR3 reads CSARVAGGRTNEKLFF. The DNA for the CDR3 is TGCAGTGCTAGAGTCGCAGGGGGCAGGACTAATGAAAAACTGTTTTTT.

This clonotype was seen ten or more times. The genes are TRBV29-1 and TRBJ2-1; D unclear. CDR3 size: 15 residues. Trimming pared 7 bases from V and 0 bases from J, leaving 16 bases between. Germline V gene lookup returns CDR1 SQVTM and CDR2 ANQGSEA. The CDR3 here is CSAPMGLGSYNEQFF. The DNA of the CDR3 is TGCAGCGCCCCGATGGGGTTAGGCTCCTACAATGAGCAGTTCTTC.

Concerning this clonotype: A read error may produce the germline difference seen at one junction end. V gene TRBV6-1 combines with J gene TRBJ2-1; 8 positions match TRBD2. CDR3 length: 17 amino acids. From germline, CDR1 is MNHNS and CDR2 SASEGT. CDR3 in amino acids: CASSKPLAGSSYNGQFF. DNA for the CDR3: TGTGCCAGCAGTAAACCCTTAGCGGGGAGCTCCTACAATGGGCAGTTCTTC.

The genes are TRBV6-1 and TRBJ1-2, with D tentatively TRBD1 (5 bases). Germline V gene lookup returns CDR1 MNHNS and CDR2 SASEGT. Deletions cut 6 bases from V and 1 base from J, with 15 bases between. This CDR3 is built from 15 residues. The CDR3 here is CASRPYQGINYGYTF. The CDR3 nucleotides read TGTGCCAGCAGGCCTTATCAGGGCATTAACTATGGCTACACCTTC.

This clonotype was seen only a few times. V gene TRBV20-1 combines with J gene TRBJ2-5; maybe TRBD2 (6 bases). Trimming pared 2 bases from V and 5 bases from J, leaving 12 bases between. Germline lookup yields CDR1 DFQATT and CDR2 SNEGSKA (reference sequence). The CDR3 has 13 amino acids. In DNA, the CDR3 is TGCAGTGCTAGAACGGAGGGGTTGGAGACCCAGTACTTC. Translating it yields CSARTEGLETQYF.

CDR3 DNA: TGTGCCAGCACTGTGAATCAGGACGAGCAGTACTTC. Amino acids: CASTVNQDEQYF. J is TRBJ2-7 and V is TRBV2, with no clear D. V was shortened by 7 bases and J by 5 bases, with 12 bases between the two germline ends. Germline V gene data show CDR1 as SNHLY and CDR2 as FYNNEI. The CDR3 totals 12 residues.